This paragraph reports one TCR beta chain. V lost 5 bases to trimming and J lost 0 bases, with 12 bases between them. There are 15 residues in the CDR3. Germline values: CDR1 SGHNT, CDR2 YENEEA. These data are taken from a study of blood T cell repertoires in COVID-19. Overall study context: Nucleic acid was either cDNA or gDNA, and it came from T cells, B-cell-depleted T cells, or PBMCs.

Generated by immunoSEQ multiplex PCR, the TCRdb table keeps only in-frame clones and is missing some. The sample lists about 160,000 clones; under 85% were seen once. The gene calls are TRBV11-3 and TRBJ2-3; a possible D gene is TRBD2 (5 bases). Sequencing used peripheral blood. This TCR came from a man between 65 and 85 years old with acute or convalescent COVID-19. CDR3 nucleotide sequence: TGTGCCAGCAGCAACAGCGGACCTAGCACAGATACGCAGTATTTT. This encodes CASSNSGPSTDTQYF.